This T cell receptor (beta chain) is drawn from a study of cytomegalovirus exposure and HLA in healthy donors. A multiplex PCR was run with 60 Vbeta primers and 13 Jbeta primers. Authors' data handling: Among the unique TCR beta chains that a later analysis counted, about 86 million in all, 10 million to 14 million were shared. Assay used: immunoSEQ multiplex PCR; TCRdb lists only in-frame clones, some missing. That table is the source of V, J and clone size, and D and trimming were worked out from the DNA. The sample shows approximately 150,000 clones, roughly four fifths of them seen only once. V lost 1 base and J 0 bases, leaving 4 bases between the germline ends. The CDR3 covers 14 residues. CDR1 and CDR2 from the germline V gene are MDHEN and SYDVKM. The sample holds a few counts of this clone.

The origin of this receptor is a man aged 50-59 years in good health and CMV-seropositive. The chain joins TRBV28 to TRBJ1-5; D is unclear. The sequenced sample was PBMCs. The CDR3 sequence: CASSLFGSNQPQHF. CDR3 nucleotides: TGTGCCAGCAGTTTATTCGGTAGCAATCAGCCCCAGCATTTT.